The 23 T cell receptor beta chains below were found in one sample sequenced in a study of T cell responses to AZD1222 COVID-19 vaccine. The repertoire was sequenced with immunoSEQ multiplex PCR; TCRdb's copy has only in-frame clones and lacks some. Of about 150,000 clones listed, 70% to 90% are singletons. This specimen was peripheral blood, taken on day 0 of AZD1222 vaccination. The receptors stem from an adult in good health.

The rearrangement links TRBV7-3 to TRBJ2-1, with D uncertain. This CDR3 contains 13 residues. V lost 5 bases to trimming and J lost 8 bases, with 13 bases between them. CDR1 SGHTA and CDR2 FQGTGA come from the germline V gene. Here the CDR3 reads CASSPLGTDEQFF. CDR3 coding DNA: TGTGCCAGCAGCCCCCTCGGTACCGATGAGCAGTTCTTC.

This clone was seen ten or more times. The CDR3 sequence is CASSQVVGLPQYF. CDR3 in DNA: TGTGCCAGCAGCCAAGTTGTGGGTTTGCCCCAGTACTTC. This sequence joins TRBV14 and TRBJ2-5, with D uncertain. V was pared by 1 base and J by 9 bases, with 12 bases between. The germline gives CDR1 SGHDN, CDR2 FVKESK. This CDR3 is built from 13 residues. Filled out from reference TRBV14 and TRBJ2-5, the complete variable domain reads EAGVTQFPSHSVIEKGQTVTLRCDPISGHDNLYWYRRVMGKEIKFLLHFVKESKQDESGMPNNRFLAERTGGTYSTLKVQPAELEDSGVYFCASSQVVGLPQYFGPGTRLLVL.

This clone was seen a single time. The chain is built from TRBV7-8 and TRBJ2-1; 8 bases are shared with TRBD1. The CDR3 spans 16 residues. V shed 5 bases, J shed 3 bases, and the junction held 9 bases outside the gene matches. Per germline, CDR1 SGHVS and CDR2 FQNEAQ. CDR3 residues: CASSAIQGGYYNEQFF. DNA of the CDR3: TGTGCCAGCAGCGCCATACAGGGGGGATACTACAATGAGCAGTTCTTC.

The chain links TRBV6-2 or TRBV6-3 to TRBJ1-3; the D is unclear. Trimming shortened V by 6 bases and J by 4 bases, and 13 bases separated the two germline ends. The CDR3 runs 14 residues. Germline CDR1 is MNHEY and CDR2 is SVGEGT. The CDR3 DNA sequence: TGTGCCAGCAGCGGACTGCATATCGGAAACACCATATATTTT. This encodes CASSGLHIGNTIYF.

The chain joins TRBV20-1 to TRBJ2-1; 10 bases match TRBD2. The J segment lost 10 bases and the V segment lost 3 bases, leaving 12 bases of the junction unmatched. The CDR3 is 15 amino acids. Germline CDR1 is DFQATT and CDR2 is SNEGSKA (reference sequence). The CDR3 region is CSASIPSGRYLEQFF. The CDR3 bases are TGCAGTGCTAGTATCCCTAGCGGGAGATATCTGGAGCAGTTCTTC.

This clone occurred a few times. In DNA form, the CDR3 reads TGTGCCACCAGACCGGACAGGCAATATGGCTACACCTTC. Translation gives CATRPDRQYGYTF. The chain uses TRBV15 and TRBJ1-2, with TRBD1 matching 7 bases. The CDR3 contains 13 residues. Germline lookup yields CDR1 LNHNV and CDR2 YYDKDF (reference sequence). The V gene end was trimmed by 6 bases and the J gene end by 5 bases; junction bases not matched to a gene: 6.

The chain links TRBV11-2 to TRBJ2-5; D call uncertain. V shed 0 bases and J shed 0 bases, with 8 bases lying between them. Germline V gene sequence: CDR1 SGHAT, CDR2 FQNNGV. The CDR3 sequence is 15 residues long. DNA of the CDR3: TGTGCCAGCAGCTTAGAGGGCCGCTACCAAGAGACCCAGTACTTC. Translating it yields CASSLEGRYQETQYF.

The chain is built from TRBV19 and TRBJ2-1; D is perhaps TRBD2 (6 bases). Trimming cost V 6 bases and J 6 bases, with 18 bases left between them. Germline loops: CDR1 LNHDA, CDR2 SQIVND (reference sequence). The CDR3 is made up of 15 amino acids. The CDR3 is CASRSGQKGGNEQFF. Here the CDR3 DNA reads TGTGCCAGTAGATCCGGACAAAAGGGAGGCAATGAGCAGTTCTTC.

The genes are TRBV5-1 and TRBJ2-1, with 8 bases identical to TRBD2. Trimming cost V 5 bases and J 9 bases; bases outside gene matches: 10. CDR1 SGHRS and CDR2 YFSETQ come from the germline V gene. This CDR3 contains 14 residues. The CDR3 protein is CASSSLAGMGEQFF. CDR3 nucleotides: TGCGCCAGCAGTAGCTTAGCGGGAATGGGTGAGCAGTTCTTC.

This clone was detected only a few times. The rearrangement joins TRBV19 to TRBJ1-2; TRBD1 matches 10 bases. Germline V gene data show CDR1 as LNHDA and CDR2 as SQIVND (reference sequence). This CDR3 region has 18 residues. V trimming: 4 bases; J trimming: 7 bases; junction bases outside the gene matches: 18. This chain's CDR3 is CASSTAGTGAVFLRGYTF. The CDR3 nucleotides are TGTGCCAGTAGTACCGCCGGGACAGGGGCTGTCTTTCTACGTGGCTACACCTTC.

This chain links TRBV7-2 with TRBJ2-1, with 7 bases matching TRBD1. In germline, CDR1 is SGHTA, CDR2 FQGNSA. This CDR3 spans 15 amino acids. J gave up 4 bases and V 1 base, and 4 bases lay outside the gene matches. This chain's CDR3 is CASSLDRGSYNEQFF. CDR3 in DNA: TGTGCCAGCAGCTTAGACAGGGGTTCGTACAATGAGCAGTTCTTC.

The gene calls are TRBV23-1 and TRBJ1-6; D unresolved. TRBV23-1 counts as an open reading frame of uncertain function. This CDR3 has 17 amino acids. The V and J ends lost 6 bases and 0 bases respectively, with 15 bases between them. CDR3 sequence (DNA): TGCGCCAGCAGCCAGGCGTATATAAGCTCCTATAATTCACCCCTCCACTTT. This translates into CASSQAYISSYNSPLHF.

V and J are TRBV4-2 and TRBJ1-4; TRBD1 is a possible D gene (5 bases). Germline lookup yields CDR1 LGHNA and CDR2 YNFKEQ. The CDR3 is 15 amino acids. Trimming removed 0 bases at V and 6 bases at J, with 11 bases between. CDR3 nucleotide sequence: TGTGCCAGCAGCCAAGAGCAGGGTGAGGATGAAAAACTGTTTTTT. It is translated as CASSQEQGEDEKLFF.

The rearrangement uses TRBV24-1 and TRBJ1-2; 9 bases match TRBD1. In germline, CDR1 is KGHDR, CDR2 SFDVKD. V was pared by 3 bases and J by 5 bases, with 9 bases of the junction left unmatched. The CDR3 is 16 residues long. CDR3 DNA sequence: TGTGCCACCAGTGATCCCCAGGGACAGGGTCGGTATGGCTACACCTTC. This encodes CATSDPQGQGRYGYTF.

The chain employs TRBV4-1 and TRBJ2-7; TRBD2 is a possible D gene (5 bases). The V gene's germline CDR1 is MGHRA and CDR2 YSYEKL. Trimming removed 3 bases from V and 4 bases from J, with 16 bases in between. The CDR3 has 15 amino acids. The CDR3 loop is CASSHAPAGPYEQYF. The CDR3 DNA sequence: TGCGCCAGCAGCCATGCCCCGGCGGGCCCGTACGAGCAGTACTTC.

This clone was recorded a few times. This sequence joins TRBV7-9 and TRBJ2-1; D unresolved. This CDR3 spans 13 amino acids. Germline CDR1 reads SEHNR; CDR2 reads FQNEAQ (reference sequence). Trimming cost V 1 base and J 7 bases, with 8 bases left between them. The CDR3 bases are TGTGCCAGCAGCTTAGAATGGGGAAATGAGCAGTTCTTC. It translates to CASSLEWGNEQFF.

V gene TRBV19 combines with J gene TRBJ2-2; 7 nucleotides agree with TRBD1. CDR1 is LNHDA, CDR2 SQIVND, per germline (reference sequence). The CDR3 is 15 amino acids. Trimming at V came to 7 bases and at J to 0 bases, leaving 5 bases not matched to a gene. The CDR3 spells CASNNRGANTGELFF. The CDR3 DNA reads as TGTGCCAGTAATAACAGGGGCGCGAACACCGGGGAGCTGTTTTTT.

This chain joins TRBV3-1 (or the pseudogene TRBV3-2) and TRBJ1-1, with D possibly matching TRBD1 (5 bases). Germline CDR1 LGHDT, CDR2 YNNKEL (reference sequence). V lost 1 base and J 1 base, leaving 28 bases between the germline ends. The CDR3 runs 21 residues. The CDR3 reads CASSQGRPQGHEGLGNTEAFF. In DNA, the CDR3 is TGTGCCAGCAGCCAAGGGCGCCCTCAGGGCCACGAAGGGTTGGGGAACACTGAAGCTTTCTTT.

V and J are TRBV6-5 and TRBJ1-2; 9 nucleotides agree with TRBD1. Unmatched junction bases numbered 9, after V lost 6 bases and J lost 7 bases. Germline V CDR1 and CDR2: MNHEY, SVGAGI. CDR3 length equals 14 residues. Here the CDR3 reads CASSQDRGIGGYTF. CDR3 in DNA: TGTGCCAGCAGCCAGGACAGGGGAATAGGTGGCTACACCTTC.

The chain has TRBV12-3 or TRBV12-4 and TRBJ2-7; D not resolved. V was cut by 2 bases and J by 3 bases, with 5 bases left in between. This CDR3 is 12 amino acids long. CDR3 sequence (DNA): TGTGCCAGCAGTTTACGGGTCTACGAGCAGTACTTC. Its protein is CASSLRVYEQYF.

V gene TRBV10-3 combines with J gene TRBJ2-5; D possibly corresponds to TRBD2 (5 bases). CDR3 length: 14 residues. CDR1 is ENHRY and CDR2 is SYGVKD in the germline V gene. Trimming stripped 6 bases from V and 5 bases from J, with 16 bases between. CDR3 in amino acids: CAISPREGPETQYF. The CDR3 coding sequence is TGTGCCATCAGCCCCCGGGAAGGGCCTGAGACCCAGTACTTC.

CDR3: CASSYLGKVAYEQYF. The CDR3 nucleotides read TGTGCCAGCAGTTACTTGGGAAAGGTGGCCTACGAGCAGTACTTC. The chain couples TRBV6-5 to TRBJ2-7; D call uncertain. Looked up from germline, CDR1 is MNHEY and CDR2 is SVGAGI. The ends were cut back, 1 base at V and 2 bases at J, with 12 bases in the middle. The CDR3 contains 15 residues.

This clone was observed once. This chain connects TRBV7-3 to TRBJ2-1; weak D call: TRBD1 (6 bases). There are 16 residues in the CDR3. Germline V gene data show CDR1 as SGHTA and CDR2 as FQGTGA. Trimming stripped 6 bases from V and 1 base from J, with 16 bases between. The CDR3 spells CASSRTPGASYNEQFF. The CDR3 DNA is TGTGCCAGCAGTCGAACTCCAGGGGCGTCCTACAATGAGCAGTTCTTC. The full variable domain, in which reference TRBV7-3 and TRBJ2-1 provide the parts outside the CDR3, is GAGVSQTPSNKVTEKGKYVELRCDPISGHTALYWYRQSLGQGPEFLIYFQGTGAADDSGLPNDRFFAVRPEGSVSTLKIQRTERGDSAVYLCASSRTPGASYNEQFFGPGTRLTVL.